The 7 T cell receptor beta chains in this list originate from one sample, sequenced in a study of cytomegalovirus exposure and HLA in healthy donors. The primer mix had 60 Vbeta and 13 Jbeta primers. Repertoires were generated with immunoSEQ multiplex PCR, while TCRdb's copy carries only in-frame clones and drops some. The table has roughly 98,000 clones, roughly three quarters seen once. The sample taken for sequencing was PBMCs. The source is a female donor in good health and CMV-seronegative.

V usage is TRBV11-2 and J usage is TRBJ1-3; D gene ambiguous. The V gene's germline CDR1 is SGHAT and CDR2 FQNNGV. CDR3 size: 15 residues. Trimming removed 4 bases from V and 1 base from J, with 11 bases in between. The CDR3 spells CASSYTEFSGNTIYF. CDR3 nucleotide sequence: TGTGCCAGCAGCTACACAGAGTTTTCTGGAAACACCATATATTTT. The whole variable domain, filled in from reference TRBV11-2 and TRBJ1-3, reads EAGVAQSPRYKIIEKRQSVAFWCNPISGHATLYWYQQILGQGPKLLIQFQNNGVVDDSQLPKDRFSAERLKGVDSTLKIQPAKLEDSAVYLCASSYTEFSGNTIYFGEGSWLTVV.

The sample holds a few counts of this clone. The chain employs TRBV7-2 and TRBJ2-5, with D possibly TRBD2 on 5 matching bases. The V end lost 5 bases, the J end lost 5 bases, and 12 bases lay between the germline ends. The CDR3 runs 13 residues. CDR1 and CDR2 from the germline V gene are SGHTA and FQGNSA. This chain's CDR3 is CASSQGRGETQYF. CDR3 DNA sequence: TGTGCCAGCAGCCAAGGTCGGGGTGAGACCCAGTACTTC.

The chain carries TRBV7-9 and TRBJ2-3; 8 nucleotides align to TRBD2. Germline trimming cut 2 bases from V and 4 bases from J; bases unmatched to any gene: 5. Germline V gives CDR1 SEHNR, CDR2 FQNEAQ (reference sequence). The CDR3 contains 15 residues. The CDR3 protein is CASSLRAGGPDTQYF. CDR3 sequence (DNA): TGTGCCAGCAGCTTAAGGGCGGGAGGCCCAGATACGCAGTATTTT. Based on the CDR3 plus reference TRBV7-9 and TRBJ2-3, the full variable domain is DTGVSQNPRHKITKRGQNVTFRCDPISEHNRLYWYRQTLGQGPEFLTYFQNEAQLEKSRLLSDRFSAERPKGSFSTLEIQRTEQGDSAMYLCASSLRAGGPDTQYFGPGTRLTVL.

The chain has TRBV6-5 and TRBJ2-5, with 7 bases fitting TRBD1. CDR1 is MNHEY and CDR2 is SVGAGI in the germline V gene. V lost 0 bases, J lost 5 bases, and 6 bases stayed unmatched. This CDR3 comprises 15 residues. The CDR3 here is CASSYSGQWGETQYF. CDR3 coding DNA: TGTGCCAGCAGTTACTCGGGACAGTGGGGGGAGACCCAGTACTTC.

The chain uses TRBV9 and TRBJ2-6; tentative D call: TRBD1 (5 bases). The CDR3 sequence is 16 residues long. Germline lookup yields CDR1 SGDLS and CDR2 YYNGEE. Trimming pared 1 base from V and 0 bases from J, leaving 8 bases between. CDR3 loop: CASSVNTGSGANVLTF. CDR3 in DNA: TGTGCCAGCAGCGTAAATACAGGCTCTGGGGCCAACGTCCTGACTTTC. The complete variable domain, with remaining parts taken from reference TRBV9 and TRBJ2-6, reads DSGVTQTPKHLITATGQRVTLRCSPRSGDLSVYWYQQSLDQGLQFLIQYYNGEERAKGNILERFSAQQFPDLHSELNLSSLELGDSALYFCASSVNTGSGANVLTFGAGSRLTVL.

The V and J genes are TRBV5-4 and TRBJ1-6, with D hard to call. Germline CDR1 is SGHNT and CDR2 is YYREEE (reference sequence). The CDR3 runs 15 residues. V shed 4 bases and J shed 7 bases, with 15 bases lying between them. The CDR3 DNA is TGTGCCAGCAGCCCGATCGGGGTAGGAAATTCACCCCTCCACTTT. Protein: CASSPIGVGNSPLHF.

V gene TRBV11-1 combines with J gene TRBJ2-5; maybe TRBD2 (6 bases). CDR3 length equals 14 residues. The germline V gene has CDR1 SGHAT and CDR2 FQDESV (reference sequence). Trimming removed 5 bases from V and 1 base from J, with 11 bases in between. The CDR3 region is CASSAGRSQETQYF. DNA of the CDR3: TGTGCCAGCAGCGCGGGACGGTCCCAAGAGACCCAGTACTTC.